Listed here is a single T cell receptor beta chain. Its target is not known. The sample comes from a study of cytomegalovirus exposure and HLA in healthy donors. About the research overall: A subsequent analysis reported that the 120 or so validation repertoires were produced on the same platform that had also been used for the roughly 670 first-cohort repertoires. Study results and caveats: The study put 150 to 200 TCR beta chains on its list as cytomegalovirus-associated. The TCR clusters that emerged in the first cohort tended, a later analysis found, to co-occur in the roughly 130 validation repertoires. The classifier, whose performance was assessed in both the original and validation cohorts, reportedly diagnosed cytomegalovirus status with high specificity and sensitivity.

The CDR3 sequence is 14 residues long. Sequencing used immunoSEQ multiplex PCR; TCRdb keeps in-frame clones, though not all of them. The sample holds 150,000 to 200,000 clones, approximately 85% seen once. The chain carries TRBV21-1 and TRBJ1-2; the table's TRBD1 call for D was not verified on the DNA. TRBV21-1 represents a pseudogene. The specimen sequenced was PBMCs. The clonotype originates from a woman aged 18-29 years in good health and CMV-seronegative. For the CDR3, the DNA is TGTGCCAGCAGCCCGACAGGGACCAACTATGGCTACACCTTC. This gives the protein CASSPTGTNYGYTF.